This T cell receptor (beta chain) was sequenced for a study of glioma-infiltrating T cells. Study-level results: Non-neoplastic patients had below-expected tissue-blood divergence, while all gliomas exceeded expectation. Very few CDR3 sequences were shared between tissue and blood.

In germline, CDR1 is MDHEN, CDR2 SYDVKM. This CDR3 contains 15 residues. TCR alpha and beta CDR3 regions were amplified from RNA using iRepertoire nested multiplex PCR. Input was roughly 85-450 ng of tissue mRNA or PBMC total RNA. TCRdb fed the multiplex PCR reads into MiXCR, producing one record per CDR3 protein. This table holds 100,000 to 150,000 distinct CDR3 sequences, around 23% found once. Concerning this clonotype itself: Its antigen is currently unknown. Since a much larger clone is just one base distant, this may be a read error.

The receptor was isolated from a human donor with low-grade glioma or glioblastoma, undergoing nonglioma brain surgery, or in good health (not recorded which). This chain uses TRBV28 with TRBJ2-7; D is uncertain. Sequenced: glioma tissue, nonneoplastic brain tissue, or PBMCs (not recorded which). CDR3 sequence (DNA): TGTGCCAGCGGTTTACCCCTGCCATACCCGGCCGAGCAGTACTTC. Translation gives CASGLPLPYPAEQYF.